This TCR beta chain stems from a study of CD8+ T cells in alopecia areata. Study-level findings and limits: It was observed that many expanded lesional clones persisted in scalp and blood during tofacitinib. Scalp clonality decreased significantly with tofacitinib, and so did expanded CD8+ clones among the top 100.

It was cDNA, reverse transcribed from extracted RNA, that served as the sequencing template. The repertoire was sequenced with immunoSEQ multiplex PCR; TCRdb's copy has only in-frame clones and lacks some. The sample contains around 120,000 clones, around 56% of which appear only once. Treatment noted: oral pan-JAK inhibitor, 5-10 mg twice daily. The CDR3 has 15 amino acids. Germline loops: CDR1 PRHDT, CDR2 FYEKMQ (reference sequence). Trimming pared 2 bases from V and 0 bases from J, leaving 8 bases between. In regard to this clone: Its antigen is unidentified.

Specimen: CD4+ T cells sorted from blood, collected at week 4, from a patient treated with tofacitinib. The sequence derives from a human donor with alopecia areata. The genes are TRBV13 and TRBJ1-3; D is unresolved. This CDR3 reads CASSLRPPSGNTIYF. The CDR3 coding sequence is TGTGCCAGCAGCTTACGACCTCCCTCTGGAAACACCATATATTTT.